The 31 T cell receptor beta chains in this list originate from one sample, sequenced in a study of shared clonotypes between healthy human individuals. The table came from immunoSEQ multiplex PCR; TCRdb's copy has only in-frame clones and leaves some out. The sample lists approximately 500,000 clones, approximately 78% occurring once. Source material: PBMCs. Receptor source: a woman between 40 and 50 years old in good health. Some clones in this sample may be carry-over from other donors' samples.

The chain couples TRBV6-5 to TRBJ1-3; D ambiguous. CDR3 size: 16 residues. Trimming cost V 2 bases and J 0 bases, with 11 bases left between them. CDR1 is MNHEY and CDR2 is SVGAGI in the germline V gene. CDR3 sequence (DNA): TGTGCCAGCAGTTACAACGTGGGGTACTCTGGAAACACCATATATTTT. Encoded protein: CASSYNVGYSGNTIYF.

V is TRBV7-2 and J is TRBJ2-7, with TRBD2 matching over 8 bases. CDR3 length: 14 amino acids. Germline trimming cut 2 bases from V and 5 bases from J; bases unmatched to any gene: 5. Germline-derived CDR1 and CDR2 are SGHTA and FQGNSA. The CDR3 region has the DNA TGTGCCAGCAGCTTAACGGGAGGGCCCCACGAGCAGTACTTC. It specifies CASSLTGGPHEQYF.

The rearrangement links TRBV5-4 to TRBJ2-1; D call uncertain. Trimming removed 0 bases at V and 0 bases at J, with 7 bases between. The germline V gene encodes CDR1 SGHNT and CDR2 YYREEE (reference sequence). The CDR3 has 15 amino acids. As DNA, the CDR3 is TGTGCCAGCAGCTTGGAGGCGGTCTCCTACAATGAGCAGTTCTTC. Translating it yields CASSLEAVSYNEQFF.

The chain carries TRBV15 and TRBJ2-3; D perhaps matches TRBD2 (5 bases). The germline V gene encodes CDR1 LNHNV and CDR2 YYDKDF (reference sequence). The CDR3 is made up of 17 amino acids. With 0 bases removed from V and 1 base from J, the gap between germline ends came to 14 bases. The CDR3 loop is CATSRDLTRPGTDTQYF. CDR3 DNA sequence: TGTGCCACCAGCAGAGATCTCACTAGACCGGGCACAGATACGCAGTATTTT. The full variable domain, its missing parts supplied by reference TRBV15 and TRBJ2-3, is DAMVIQNPRYQVTQFGKPVTLSCSQTLNHNVMYWYQQKSSQAPKLLFHYYDKDFNNEADTPDNFQSRRPNTSFCFLDIRSPGLGDTAMYLCATSRDLTRPGTDTQYFGPGTRLTVL.

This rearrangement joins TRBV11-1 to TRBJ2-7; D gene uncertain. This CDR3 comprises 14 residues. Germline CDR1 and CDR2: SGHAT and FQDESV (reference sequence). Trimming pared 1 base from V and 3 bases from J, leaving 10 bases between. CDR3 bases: TGTGCCAGCAGCTTAGATCCCCAGGTCTACGAGCAGTACTTC. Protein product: CASSLDPQVYEQYF.

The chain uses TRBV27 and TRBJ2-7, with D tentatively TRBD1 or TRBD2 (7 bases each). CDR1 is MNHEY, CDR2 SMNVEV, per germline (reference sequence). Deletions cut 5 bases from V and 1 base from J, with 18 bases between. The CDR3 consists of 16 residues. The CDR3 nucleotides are TGTGCCAGCAGTCCAGGGGGGGGCCGCAGATCCTACGAGCAGTACTTC. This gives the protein CASSPGGGRRSYEQYF.

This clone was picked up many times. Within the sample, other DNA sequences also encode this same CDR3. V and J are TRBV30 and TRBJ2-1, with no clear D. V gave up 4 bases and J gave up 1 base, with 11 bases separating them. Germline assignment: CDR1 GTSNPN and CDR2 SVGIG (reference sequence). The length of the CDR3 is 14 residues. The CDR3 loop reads CAWIPERSYNEQFF. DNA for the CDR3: TGTGCCTGGATACCCGAACGTTCCTACAATGAGCAGTTCTTC.

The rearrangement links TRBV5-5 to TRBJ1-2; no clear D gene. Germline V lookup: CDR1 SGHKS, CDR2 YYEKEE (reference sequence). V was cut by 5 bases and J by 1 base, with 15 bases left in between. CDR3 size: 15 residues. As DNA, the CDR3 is TGTGCCAGCAGAGCTAGACCAGTAGGTAACTATGGCTACACCTTC. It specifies CASRARPVGNYGYTF.

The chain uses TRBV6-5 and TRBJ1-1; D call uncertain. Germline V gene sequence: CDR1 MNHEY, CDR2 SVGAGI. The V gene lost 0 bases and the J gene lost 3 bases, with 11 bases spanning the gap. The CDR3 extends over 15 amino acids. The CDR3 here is CASSYSSRPDTEAFF. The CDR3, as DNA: TGTGCCAGCAGTTACTCGAGTCGGCCCGACACTGAAGCTTTCTTT.

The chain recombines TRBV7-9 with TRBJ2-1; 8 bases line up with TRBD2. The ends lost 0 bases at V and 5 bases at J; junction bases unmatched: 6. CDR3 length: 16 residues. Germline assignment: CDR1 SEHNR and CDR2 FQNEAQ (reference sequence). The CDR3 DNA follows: TGTGCCAGCAGCTTAGCTATGTTTAGCGGGGACAATGAGCAGTTCTTC. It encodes CASSLAMFSGDNEQFF.

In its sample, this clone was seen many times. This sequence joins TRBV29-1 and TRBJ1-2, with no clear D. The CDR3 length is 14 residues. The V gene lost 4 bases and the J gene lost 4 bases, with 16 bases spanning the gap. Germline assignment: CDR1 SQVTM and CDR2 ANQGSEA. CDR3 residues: CSVVSGDMGYGYTF. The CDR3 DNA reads TGCAGCGTTGTGAGCGGGGATATGGGCTATGGCTACACCTTC.

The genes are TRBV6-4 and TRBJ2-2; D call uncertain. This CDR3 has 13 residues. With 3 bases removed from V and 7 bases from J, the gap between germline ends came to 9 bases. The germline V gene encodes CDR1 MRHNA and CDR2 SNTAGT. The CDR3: CASSDMGGGELFF. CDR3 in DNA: TGTGCCAGCAGTGATATGGGCGGCGGGGAGCTGTTTTTT.

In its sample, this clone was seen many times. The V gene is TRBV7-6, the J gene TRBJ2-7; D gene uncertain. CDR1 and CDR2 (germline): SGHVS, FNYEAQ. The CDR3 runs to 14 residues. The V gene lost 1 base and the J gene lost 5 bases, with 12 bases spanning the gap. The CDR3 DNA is TGTGCCAGCAGCTTAGAAGCTTCGAGCGACGAGCAGTACTTC. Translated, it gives CASSLEASSDEQYF. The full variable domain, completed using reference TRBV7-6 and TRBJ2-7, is GAGVSQSPRYKVTKRGQDVALRCDPISGHVSLYWYRQALGQGPEFLTYFNYEAQQDKSGLPNDRFSAERPEGSISTLTIQRTEQRDSAMYRCASSLEASSDEQYFGPGTRLTVT.

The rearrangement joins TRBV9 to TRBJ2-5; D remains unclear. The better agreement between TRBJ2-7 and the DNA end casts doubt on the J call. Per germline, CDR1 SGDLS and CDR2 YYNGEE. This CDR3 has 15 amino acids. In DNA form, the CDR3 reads TGTGCCAGCAGCCCGTCGGGTGGCAGAGCCTACGAGCAGTACTTC. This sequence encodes CASSPSGGRAYEQYF.

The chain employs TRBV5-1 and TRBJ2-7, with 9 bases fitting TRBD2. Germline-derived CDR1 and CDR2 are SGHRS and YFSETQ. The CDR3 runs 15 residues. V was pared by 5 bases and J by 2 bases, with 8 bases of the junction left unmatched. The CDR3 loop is CASRKAGGSPYEQYF. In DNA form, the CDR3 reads TGCGCCAGCAGAAAAGCGGGAGGCTCTCCCTACGAGCAGTACTTC.

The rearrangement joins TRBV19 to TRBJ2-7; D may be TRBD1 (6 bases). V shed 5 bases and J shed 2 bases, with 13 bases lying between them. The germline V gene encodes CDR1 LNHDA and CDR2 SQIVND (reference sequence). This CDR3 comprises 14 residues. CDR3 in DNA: TGTGCCAGTAGTTACCGGGACACTCCCTACGAGCAGTACTTC. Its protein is CASSYRDTPYEQYF.

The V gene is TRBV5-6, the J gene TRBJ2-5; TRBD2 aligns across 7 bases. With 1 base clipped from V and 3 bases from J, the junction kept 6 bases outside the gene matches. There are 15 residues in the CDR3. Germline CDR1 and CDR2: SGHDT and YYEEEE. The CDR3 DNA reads TGTGCCAGCAGCTTGCCAGGGAGGGTAAAAGAGACCCAGTACTTC. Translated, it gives CASSLPGRVKETQYF.

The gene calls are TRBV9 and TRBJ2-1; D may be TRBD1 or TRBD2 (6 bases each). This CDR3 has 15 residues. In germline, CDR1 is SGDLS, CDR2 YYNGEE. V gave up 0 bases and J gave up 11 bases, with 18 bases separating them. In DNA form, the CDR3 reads TGTGCCAGCAGCGTAGCAGTACAGGGTGGGGGGCAGCAGTTCTTC. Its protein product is CASSVAVQGGGQQFF.

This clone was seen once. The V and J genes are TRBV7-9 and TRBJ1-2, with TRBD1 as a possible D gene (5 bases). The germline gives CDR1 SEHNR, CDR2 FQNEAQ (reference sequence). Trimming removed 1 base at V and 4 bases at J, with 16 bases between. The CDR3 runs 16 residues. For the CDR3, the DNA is TGTGCCAGCAGCTTAGGGGTCAGGGTCTCGGCCTATGGCTACACCTTC. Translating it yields CASSLGVRVSAYGYTF.

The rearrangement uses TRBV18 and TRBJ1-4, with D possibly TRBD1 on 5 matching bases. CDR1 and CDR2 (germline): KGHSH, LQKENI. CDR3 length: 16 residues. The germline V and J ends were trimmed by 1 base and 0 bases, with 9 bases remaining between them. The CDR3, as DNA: TGTGCCAGCTCACCACTATGGGGCACAACTAATGAAAAACTGTTTTTT. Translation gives CASSPLWGTTNEKLFF. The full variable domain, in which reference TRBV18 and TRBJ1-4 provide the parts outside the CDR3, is NAGVMQNPRHLVRRRGQEARLRCSPMKGHSHVYWYRQLPEEGLKFMVYLQKENIIDESGMPKERFSAEFPKEGPSILRIQQVVRGDSAAYFCASSPLWGTTNEKLFFGSGTQLSVL.

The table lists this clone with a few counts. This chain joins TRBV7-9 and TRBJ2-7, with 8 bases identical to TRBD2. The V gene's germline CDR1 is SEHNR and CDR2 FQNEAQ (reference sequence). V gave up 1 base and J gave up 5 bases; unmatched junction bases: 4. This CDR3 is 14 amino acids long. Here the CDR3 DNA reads TGTGCCAGCAGCTTAGTTGGCGGGAGGAACGAGCAGTACTTC. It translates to CASSLVGGRNEQYF. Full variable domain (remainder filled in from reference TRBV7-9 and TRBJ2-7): DTGVSQNPRHKITKRGQNVTFRCDPISEHNRLYWYRQTLGQGPEFLTYFQNEAQLEKSRLLSDRFSAERPKGSFSTLEIQRTEQGDSAMYLCASSLVGGRNEQYFGPGTRLTVT.

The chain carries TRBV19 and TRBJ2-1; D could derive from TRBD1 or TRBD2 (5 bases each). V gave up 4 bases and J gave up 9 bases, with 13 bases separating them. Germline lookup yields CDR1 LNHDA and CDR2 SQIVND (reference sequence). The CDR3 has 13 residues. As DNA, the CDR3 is TGTGCCAGTAGTAGTTTCTCGAGGGGTGAGCAGTTCTTC. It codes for CASSSFSRGEQFF.

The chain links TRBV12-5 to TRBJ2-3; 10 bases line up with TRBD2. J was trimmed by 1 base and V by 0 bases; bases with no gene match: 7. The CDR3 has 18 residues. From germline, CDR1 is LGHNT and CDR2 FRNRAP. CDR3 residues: CASGLVPSGRGGTDTQYF. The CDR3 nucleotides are TGTGCTAGTGGTTTGGTACCTAGCGGGAGAGGTGGCACAGATACGCAGTATTTT.

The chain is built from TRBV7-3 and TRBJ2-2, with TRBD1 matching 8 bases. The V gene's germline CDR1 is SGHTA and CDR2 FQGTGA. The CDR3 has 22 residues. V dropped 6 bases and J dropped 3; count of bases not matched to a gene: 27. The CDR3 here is CASRDRVCFYMLRVDYTGELFF. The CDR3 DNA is TGTGCCAGCAGGGACAGGGTCTGTTTTTATATGTTGCGGGTTGATTACACCGGGGAGCTGTTTTTT. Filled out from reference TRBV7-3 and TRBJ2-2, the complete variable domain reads GAGVSQTPSNKVTEKGKYVELRCDPISGHTALYWYRQSLGQGPEFLIYFQGTGAADDSGLPNDRFFAVRPEGSVSTLKIQRTERGDSAVYLCASRDRVCFYMLRVDYTGELFFGEGSRLTVL.

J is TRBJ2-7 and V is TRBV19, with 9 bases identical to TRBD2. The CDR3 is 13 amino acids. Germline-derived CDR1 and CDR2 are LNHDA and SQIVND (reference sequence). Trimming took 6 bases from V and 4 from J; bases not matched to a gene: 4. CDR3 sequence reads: CASRSLAGYEQYF. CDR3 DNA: TGTGCCAGTAGGTCCCTAGCGGGGTACGAGCAGTACTTC.

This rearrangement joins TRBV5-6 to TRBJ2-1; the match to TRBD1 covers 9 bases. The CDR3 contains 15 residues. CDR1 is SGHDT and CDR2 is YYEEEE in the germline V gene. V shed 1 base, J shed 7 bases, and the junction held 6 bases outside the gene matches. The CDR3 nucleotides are TGTGCCAGCAGCTTGTGGGACAGGGACCTAAATGAGCAGTTCTTC. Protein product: CASSLWDRDLNEQFF. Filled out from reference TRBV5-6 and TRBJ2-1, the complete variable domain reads DAGVTQSPTHLIKTRGQQVTLRCSPKSGHDTVSWYQQALGQGPQFIFQYYEEEERQRGNFPDRFSGHQFPNYSSELNVNALLLGDSALYLCASSLWDRDLNEQFFGPGTRLTVL.

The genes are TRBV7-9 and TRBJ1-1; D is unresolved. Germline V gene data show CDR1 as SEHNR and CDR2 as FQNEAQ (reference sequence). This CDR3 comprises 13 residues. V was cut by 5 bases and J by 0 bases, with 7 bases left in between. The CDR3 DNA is TGTGCCAGCAGCCCGAACATGAACACTGAAGCTTTCTTT. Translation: CASSPNMNTEAFF.

CDR3 sequence reads: CASSWTGPPLEAFF. In nucleotides, the CDR3 is TGCGCCAGCAGCTGGACGGGTCCCCCACTGGAAGCTTTCTTT. V is TRBV5-1 and J is TRBJ1-1, with D uncertain. Germline V gene sequence: CDR1 SGHRS, CDR2 YFSETQ. Trimming took off 3 bases at V and 8 bases at J, with 17 bases between the two ends. The CDR3 runs 14 residues.

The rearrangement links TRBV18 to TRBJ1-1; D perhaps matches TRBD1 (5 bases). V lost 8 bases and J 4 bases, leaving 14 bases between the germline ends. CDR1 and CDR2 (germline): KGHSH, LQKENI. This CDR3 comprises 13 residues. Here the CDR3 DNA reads TGTGCCAGCCTGGAGGGGCCGCGCACTGAAGCTTTCTTT. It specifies CASLEGPRTEAFF.

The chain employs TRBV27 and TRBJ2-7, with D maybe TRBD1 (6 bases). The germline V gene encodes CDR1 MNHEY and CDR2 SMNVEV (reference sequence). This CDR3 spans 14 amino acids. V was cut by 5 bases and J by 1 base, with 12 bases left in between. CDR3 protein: CASSPNRVSYEQYF. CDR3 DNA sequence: TGTGCCAGCAGTCCGAACAGGGTTTCCTACGAGCAGTACTTC.

The CDR3 DNA is TGTGCCTCAGGTGGCCTGGGGGTAGCCAAAAACATTCAGTACTTC. Protein sequence: CASGGLGVAKNIQYF. This rearrangement joins TRBV28 to TRBJ2-4, with D perhaps being TRBD1 or TRBD2 (5 bases each). V shed 11 bases and J shed 0 bases, with 17 bases lying between them. The CDR3 length is 15 residues. From germline, CDR1 is MDHEN and CDR2 SYDVKM.